This T cell receptor beta chain was found in a study of low-dose radiotherapy and immunotherapy resistance in tumors (dated by TCRdb to 2022 to 2024). Background on the whole study: In Cohort 1, each fraction delivered 0.5 Gy every 2 weeks, and the prescribed total PTV dose was 6.5 Gy. For Cohort 2, the dose was 1 Gy per fraction given every two weeks, adding up to 13 Gy in total across 26 weeks. Nivolumab and ipilimumab were both given intravenously, with nivolumab at a 240 mg flat dose every two weeks and ipilimumab at 1 mg/kg every six weeks. Intravenous cyclophosphamide at 200 mg/m2 was administered every two weeks, one day ahead of each radiation and immunotherapy administration. Patients took aspirin 300 mg orally once daily for four cycles, starting on cycle 1 day 1. Randomization of trial participants into treatment groups was not performed. The translational analysis covered eight patients: three from the first dose cohort and the first five from the second dose cohort.

Instrument used: Illumina HiSeq 2500. Superscript III and a set of TRAV- and TRBV-specific primers were used to synthesize first-strand cDNA, so that both TCRalpha and TCRbeta chains were covered. TCRs were amplified for about 20 PCR cycles with Phusion, using a constant-region primer paired with the adapter attached to the V primers. Amplification of the isolated mRNA was done with the MessageAmp II aRNA Amplification Kit, which involved a 16-hour in vitro transcription at 37 degrees C. The Dynabeads mRNA DIRECT Purification Kit was used to isolate mRNA for TCR sequencing. Indexed Illumina adapters were added in a second Phusion PCR of about 26 cycles, and the PCR products were purified with AMPure XP beads. The paper's data handling went like this. Using custom Perl scripts, TCR sequences encoding the same protein were pooled, out-of-frame sequences were removed, and the abundance of each clonotype was computed. The analysis excluded TCR sequences that were supported by just one read. Repertoire metrics included Shannon entropy, Gini index, clonality, richness, and frequency of TCRs shared between repertoires. Using fastp at Q25 and MiXCR, TCRdb reprocessed the public reads and kept productive beta chains. Duplicate CDR3 protein sequences are folded into a single record with the most common DNA and genes. These V and J calls are TCRdb output, not the study's own analysis. This sample holds about 64,000 distinct CDR3 sequences; less than 30% were observed only once. The top ten hold less than 8% of the sample.

What this sample's time point label stands for: before trial treatment. Donors were enrolled in RACIN, a single-arm phase I dose-escalation trial in which nivolumab, ipilimumab, aspirin, low-dose cyclophosphamide and low-dose radiotherapy were combined. Eligible patients had advanced, TIL-negative solid tumors. CDR1 and CDR2, looked up from the germline V gene (reference sequence), are LNHDA and SQIVND. At the junction V is shortened by 2 bases and J by 7 bases, with 12 bases in between. The CDR3 measures 14 amino acids from cysteine to phenylalanine. Solely the CDR3 DNA is kept, with 42 bases framed from the first base. With regard to this clonotype: The target of this receptor is not known. It has no much larger one-base neighbor in the sample; base qualities were not kept.

This chain is built from TRBV19 and TRBJ1-5; possibly the D gene is TRBD1, per 5 matching bases. The sample was PBMCs, taken before treatment. This receptor was taken from a male donor with rectosigmoid adenocarcinoma. The CDR3 region has the sequence CASSILGVGQPQHF. The DNA sequence reads TGTGCCAGTAGTATATTGGGGGTTGGACAGCCCCAGCATTTT.